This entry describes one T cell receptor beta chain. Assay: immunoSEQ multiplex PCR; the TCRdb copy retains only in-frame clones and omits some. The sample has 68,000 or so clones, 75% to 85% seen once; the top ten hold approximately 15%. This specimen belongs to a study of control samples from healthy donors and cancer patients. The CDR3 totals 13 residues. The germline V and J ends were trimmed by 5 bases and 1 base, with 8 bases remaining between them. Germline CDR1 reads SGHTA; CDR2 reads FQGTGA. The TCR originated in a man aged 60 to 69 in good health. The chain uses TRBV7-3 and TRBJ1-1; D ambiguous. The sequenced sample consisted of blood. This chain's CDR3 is CASSRSTNTEAFF. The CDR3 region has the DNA TGTGCCAGCAGCCGCTCTACGAACACTGAAGCTTTCTTT.